These T cell receptor beta chains were read from a single sample in a study of Tregs in tolerant kidney transplant recipients. The table came from immunoSEQ multiplex PCR; TCRdb's copy has only in-frame clones and leaves some out. The table lists around 61,000 clones, over 75% of them singletons. The material was CD4+ T cells from blood (PBMCs), obtained 6 months after the transplant. These receptors were collected from a human patient who received a combined kidney and bone marrow transplant. Some T cells may be provided by the graft donor. The CDR3 runs from the conserved cysteine through the conserved F or W. D genes are given only for firm matches. A row's size may be missing; if present it is once, few, many or a size class.

j_gene,v_gene,d_gene,abundance,CDR3nt,CDR3aa
TRBJ2-3,TRBV4-1,TRBD2,NA,TGCGCCAGCAGCCAAGTATTCCTACTAGCGGGGTACACAGATACGCAGTATTTT,CASSQVFLLAGYTDTQYF
TRBJ2-1,TRBV27,TRBD2,NA,TGTGCCAGCAACCAGGGACTAGCGGGGAACAATGAGCAGTTCTTC,CASNQGLAGNNEQFF
TRBJ2-7,TRBV7-7,NA,NA,TGTGCCAGCAGCTTAAACAGGGACTCCTACGAGCAGTACTTC,CASSLNRDSYEQYF
TRBJ1-2,TRBV19,NA,NA,TGTGCCAGTAGCACCGGGACATTGAACTATGGCTACACCTTC,CASSTGTLNYGYTF
TRBJ2-1,TRBV5-5,NA,NA,TGTGCCAGCAGCTTGGATGGTCAGGGCCACAATGAGCAGTTCTTC,CASSLDGQGHNEQFF
TRBJ1-1,TRBV27,NA,NA,TGTGCCAGCAGTTTATTGCAGGGCTCTGAAGCTTTCTTT,CASSLLQGSEAFF
TRBJ1-2,TRBV27,NA,NA,TGTGCCAGCAGTTCGCGGATGAAAACTAACTATGGCTACACCTTC,CASSSRMKTNYGYTF
TRBJ2-7,TRBV5-1,TRBD2,NA,TGCGCCAGCAGCTTGGCCGTGCTAGCGGGGGATCGTAAGCGGGACTTC,CASSLAVLAGDRKRDF
TRBJ2-2,TRBV7-3,TRBD2,NA,TGTGCCAGCAGCTTGGGCGGGAGCGGAACCGGGGAGCTGTTTTTT,CASSLGGSGTGELFF
TRBJ2-5,TRBV5-1,TRBD2,NA,TGCGCCAGCAGCTTGATGGGGGGAGGGCTGGGGGAGCAGTACTTC,CASSLMGGGLGEQYF
TRBJ2-5,TRBV5-1,TRBD1,NA,TGCGCCAGCAGCTTGGCCAGGGGGCTAGCAGAGACCCAGTACTTC,CASSLARGLAETQYF
TRBJ2-3,TRBV4-2,TRBD2,NA,TGTGCCAGCAGCCAAGGTCTTGGACTAGCGGGAGGGCCAACAGATACGCAGTATTTT,CASSQGLGLAGGPTDTQYF
TRBJ1-1,TRBV28,TRBD1,NA,TGTGCCAGCCCTGGGACAGGACTGAACACTGAAGCTTTCTTT,CASPGTGLNTEAFF
TRBJ2-3,TRBV7-2,NA,NA,TGTGCCAGCAGCTTTCGGGGAGCCGTCCGTAGAGATACGCAGTATTTT,CASSFRGAVRRDTQYF
TRBJ2-1,TRBV10-3,TRBD2,NA,TGTGCCATCAGTGAAGTCCTAGCGGGGGATGGGCAGTTCTTC,CAISEVLAGDGQFF
TRBJ2-6,TRBV4-3,NA,NA,TGCGCCAGCAGCCAAGAAGGTAGGGGGATTGGGGCCAACGTCCTGACTTTC,CASSQEGRGIGANVLTF
TRBJ1-2,TRBV7-9,TRBD1,NA,TGTGCCAGCAGCCCTACAGGGGGCCATGGCTACACCTTC,CASSPTGGHGYTF
TRBJ1-1,TRBV18,NA,NA,TGTGCCAGCTCACGACAGTATGAAGCTTTCTTT,CASSRQYEAFF
TRBJ1-5,TRBV15,TRBD1,NA,TGTGCCACCAGCCTGTGGACAGGGGTCTTATATAGCAATCAGCCCCAGCATTTT,CATSLWTGVLYSNQPQHF
TRBJ1-2,TRBV19,NA,few,TGTGCCAGTAGTAAACAGGCAATCATGAGCTACACCTTC,CASSKQAIMSYTF
TRBJ1-2,TRBV5-1,NA,NA,TGCGCCAGCAGCTTGGCAGGGTATGATGGCTACACCTTC,CASSLAGYDGYTF
TRBJ1-6,TRBV7-2,TRBD1,NA,TGTGCCAGCAGCACTCCGACAGGGCTATATAATTCCCCCCTCCACTTT,CASSTPTGLYNSPLHF
TRBJ1-1,TRBV9,TRBD1,NA,TGTGCCAGCAGCAACTCCAAGGACAGGGGTGATCGGAACACTGAAGCTTTCTTT,CASSNSKDRGDRNTEAFF
TRBJ2-1,TRBV6-1,NA,few,TGTGCCAGCAGTGACAGGCCGTACAATGAGCAGTTCTTC,CASSDRPYNEQFF
TRBJ1-2,TRBV7-2,TRBD1,NA,TGTGCCAGCAGCCTTGGACAGGGGTATGGCTACACCTTC,CASSLGQGYGYTF
TRBJ1-1,TRBV2,NA,once,TGTGCCAGCAGTGTAAGGCAGGGTGGCACTGAAGCTTTCTTT,CASSVRQGGTEAFF
TRBJ2-1,TRBV20-1,NA,NA,TGCAGTGCTACCTCTCGGAATGAGCAGTTCTTC,CSATSRNEQFF
TRBJ1-2,TRBV10-1,NA,few,TGCGCCAGCAGGGAGGAGCGGGAGACCGCTAACTATGGCTACACCTTC,CASREERETANYGYTF
TRBJ1-5,TRBV2,TRBD1,NA,TGTGCCAGCAGTGGAACCGGGACAGGGAGGAACAATCAGCCCCAGCATTTT,CASSGTGTGRNNQPQHF
TRBJ2-5,TRBV6-1,NA,once,TGTGCCAGCAGTGAAATCGGTGAGACCCAGTACTTC,CASSEIGETQYF
TRBJ2-1,TRBV11-3,NA,NA,TGTGCCAGCAGCCTTGCAGGACTGGACTACAATGAGCAGTTCTTC,CASSLAGLDYNEQFF
TRBJ2-5,TRBV10-3,NA,once,TGTGCCTCAAACAGAGGACTCCAAGAGACCCAGTACTTC,CASNRGLQETQYF
TRBJ2-7,TRBV7-3,TRBD2,NA,TGTGCCAGCAGCATGGGACTAGCGGGCCCCTACGAGCAGTACTTC,CASSMGLAGPYEQYF
TRBJ2-4,TRBV30,TRBD1,NA,TGTGCCTGGAGCGGACAGGGCCAAAACATTCAGTACTTC,CAWSGQGQNIQYF
TRBJ2-7,TRBV29-1,TRBD1,NA,TGCAGCGTTGGGGGGGGACAGGGTTCCTACGAGCAGTACTTC,CSVGGGQGSYEQYF
TRBJ1-4,TRBV5-1,TRBD1,NA,TGCGCCAGCAGATACCGGGGACAGCGGGAGGAAAAACTGTTTTTT,CASRYRGQREEKLFF
TRBJ2-2,TRBV6-4,TRBD2,NA,TGTGCCAGCAGTGAGGGGACTAGCGACAGCGGGGAGCTGTTTTTT,CASSEGTSDSGELFF
TRBJ1-1,TRBV5-6,NA,NA,TGTGCCAGCAGCTTGGGGACAGACATTGTGCCTGAAGCTTTCTTT,CASSLGTDIVPEAFF
TRBJ1-2,TRBV18,NA,NA,TGTGCCAGCTCACCAGAGGCAGCCCTAAATGGCTACACCTTC,CASSPEAALNGYTF
TRBJ2-3,TRBV12-5,TRBD2,NA,TGTGCTAGTGCCGGAGCGGGAGGGGCAGATACGCAGTATTTT,CASAGAGGADTQYF